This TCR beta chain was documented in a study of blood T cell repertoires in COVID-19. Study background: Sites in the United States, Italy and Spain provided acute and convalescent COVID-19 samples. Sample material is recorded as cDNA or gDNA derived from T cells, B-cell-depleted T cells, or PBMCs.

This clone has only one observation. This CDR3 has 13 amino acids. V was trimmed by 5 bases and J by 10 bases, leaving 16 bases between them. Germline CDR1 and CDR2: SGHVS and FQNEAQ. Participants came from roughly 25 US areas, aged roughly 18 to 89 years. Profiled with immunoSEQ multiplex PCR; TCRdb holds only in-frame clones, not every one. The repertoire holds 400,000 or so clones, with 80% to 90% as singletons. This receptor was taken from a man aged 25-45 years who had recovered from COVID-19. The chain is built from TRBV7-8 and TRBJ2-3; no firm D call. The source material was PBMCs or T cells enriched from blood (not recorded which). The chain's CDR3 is CASSVLPSAAQYF. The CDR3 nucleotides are TGTGCCAGCAGCGTCCTCCCTTCTGCGGCGCAGTATTTT.